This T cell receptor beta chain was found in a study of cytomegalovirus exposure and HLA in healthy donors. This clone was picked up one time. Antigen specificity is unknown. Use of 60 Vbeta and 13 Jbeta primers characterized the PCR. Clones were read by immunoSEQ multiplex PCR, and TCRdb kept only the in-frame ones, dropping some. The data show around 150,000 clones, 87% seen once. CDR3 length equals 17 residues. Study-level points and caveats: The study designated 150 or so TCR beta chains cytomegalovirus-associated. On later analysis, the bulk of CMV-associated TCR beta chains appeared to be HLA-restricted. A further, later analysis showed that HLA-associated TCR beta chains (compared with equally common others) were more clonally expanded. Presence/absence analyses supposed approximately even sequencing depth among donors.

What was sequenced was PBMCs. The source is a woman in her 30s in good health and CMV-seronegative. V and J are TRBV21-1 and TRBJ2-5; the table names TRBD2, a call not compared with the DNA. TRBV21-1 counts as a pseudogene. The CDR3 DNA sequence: TGTGCCAGCAGCAACGACCTGGGAGCGGGAGTAGGAGAGACCCAGTACTTC. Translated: CASSNDLGAGVGETQYF.